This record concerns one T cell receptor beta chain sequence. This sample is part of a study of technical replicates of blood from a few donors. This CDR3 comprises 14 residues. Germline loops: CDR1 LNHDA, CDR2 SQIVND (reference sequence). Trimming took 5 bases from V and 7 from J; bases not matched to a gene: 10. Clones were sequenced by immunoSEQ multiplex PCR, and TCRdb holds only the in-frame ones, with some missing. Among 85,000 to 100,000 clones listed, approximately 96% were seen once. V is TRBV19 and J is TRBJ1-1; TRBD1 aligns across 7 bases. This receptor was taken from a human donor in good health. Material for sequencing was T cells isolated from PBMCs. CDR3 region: CASSLQVQGGEAFF. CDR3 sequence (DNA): TGTGCCAGTAGTTTACAGGTCCAGGGGGGTGAAGCTTTCTTT. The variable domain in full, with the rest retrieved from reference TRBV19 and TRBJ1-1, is DGGITQSPKYLFRKEGQNVTLSCEQNLNHDAMYWYRQDPGQGLRLIYYSQIVNDFQKGDIAEGYSVSREKKESFPLTVTSAQKNPTAFYLCASSLQVQGGEAFFGQGTRLTVV.